This TCR beta chain was sequenced during a study of cytomegalovirus exposure and HLA in healthy donors. Study-level results: Accurate predictions that matched the HLA-A and HLA-B alleles of most subjects were reportedly made from TCR beta sequences. Cytomegalovirus association was assigned to more than 150 TCR beta chains.

PCR primers comprised 60 Vbeta and 13 Jbeta primers. The method was immunoSEQ multiplex PCR; TCRdb's version includes in-frame clones alone and lacks a portion of them. The table lists under 55,000 clones, around 70% of them singletons, with 2.5% to 3% in the top ten. In the case of this clone: Its antigen is not known.

This CDR3 contains 16 residues. Germline loops: CDR1 SNHLY, CDR2 FYNNEI. V shed 10 bases and J 5 bases; nucleotides not matched to a gene: 16. This TCR derives from a man aged 18-30 years in good health and CMV-seronegative. The genes are TRBV2 and TRBJ2-1, with 8 bases fitting TRBD2. The sample consisted of PBMCs. CDR3 protein: CATHGGSGIGDNEQFF. Written as DNA, the CDR3 is TGTGCCACCCACGGGGGTAGCGGGATAGGCGACAATGAGCAGTTCTTC. The whole variable domain, remainder taken from reference TRBV2 and TRBJ2-1, is EPEVTQTPSHQVTQMGQEVILRCVPISNHLYFYWYRQILGQKVEFLVSFYNNEISEKSEIFDDQFSVERPDGSNFTLKIRSTKLEDSAMYFCATHGGSGIGDNEQFFGPGTRLTVL.